This T cell receptor (beta chain) is drawn from a study of blood T cells in healthy people across ages. Then a second PCR, running roughly 7 to 12 cycles, was carried out with a sample-barcoded 5' primer and a J-beta primer mix. MiXCR was run by TCRdb on the 5' RACE reads, yielding one entry per CDR3 protein. The repertoire holds 1.5 million to 2 million distinct CDR3 sequences, with 30% to 35% as singletons. Trimming pared 3 bases from V and 4 bases from J, leaving 18 bases between. The CDR3 is 16 amino acids. The germline CDR1 and CDR2 sequences are MDHEN and SYDVKM. The V gene is TRBV28, the J gene TRBJ1-1; possible D gene TRBD1, 5 bases. The source material was blood. The TCR was taken from a young woman in good health. CDR3 DNA sequence: TGTGCCAGCAGTTTGGGACCGGGGCAGATGCTCACTGAAGCTTTCTTT. Translating it yields CASSLGPGQMLTEAFF.